The 3 T cell receptor beta chains reported below all come from one sample, sequenced in a study of blood T cell repertoires in COVID-19. Repertoires were generated with immunoSEQ multiplex PCR, while TCRdb's copy carries only in-frame clones and drops some. The sample holds about 300,000 clones; 88% are singletons and the top ten take 1.5% to 2%. The sequenced sample consisted of peripheral blood. The source of these receptors is a woman aged 30 to 39 with COVID-19, enrolled during active disease.

This chain links TRBV28 with TRBJ2-1; D unclear. There are 18 residues in the CDR3. Germline V lookup: CDR1 MDHEN, CDR2 SYDVKM. Trimming pared 3 bases from V and 3 bases from J, leaving 21 bases between. In nucleotides, the CDR3 is TGTGCCAGCAGTTTCCCAAACCGACCGATAGCCGACTACAATGAGCAGTTCTTC. Amino acids: CASSFPNRPIADYNEQFF.

Turning to this clone: At the DNA level, this CDR3 is encoded by other sequences in the same sample as well. The chain links TRBV15 to TRBJ1-5; tentatively, D is TRBD1 (5 bases). Germline V CDR1 and CDR2: LNHNV, YYDKDF (reference sequence). This CDR3 comprises 15 residues. Trimming took off 0 bases at V and 1 base at J, with 7 bases between the two ends. CDR3 sequence reads: CATSRDRGSNQPQHF. The CDR3 coding sequence is TGTGCCACCAGCAGAGACCGGGGGAGCAATCAGCCCCAGCATTTT.

V usage is TRBV7-2 and J usage is TRBJ1-2; a possible D gene is TRBD1 (5 bases). CDR3 length: 14 residues. Germline values: CDR1 SGHTA, CDR2 FQGNSA. V shed 3 bases and J shed 6 bases, with 14 bases lying between them. For the CDR3, the DNA is TGTGCCAGCAGCTTTGCAGGGACGGGGGATGGCTACACCTTC. Encoded protein: CASSFAGTGDGYTF.